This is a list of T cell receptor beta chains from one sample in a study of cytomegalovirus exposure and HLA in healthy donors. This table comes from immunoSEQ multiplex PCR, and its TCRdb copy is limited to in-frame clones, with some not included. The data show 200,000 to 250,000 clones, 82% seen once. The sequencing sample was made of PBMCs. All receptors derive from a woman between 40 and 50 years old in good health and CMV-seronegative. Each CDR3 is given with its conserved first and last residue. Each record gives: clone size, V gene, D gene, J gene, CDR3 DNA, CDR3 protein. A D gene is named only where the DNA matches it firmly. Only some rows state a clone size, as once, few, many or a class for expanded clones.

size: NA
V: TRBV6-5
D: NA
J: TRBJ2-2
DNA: TGTGCCAGCCGGGTAACAGGGACAACAAACGGGGAGCTGTTTTTT
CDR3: CASRVTGTTNGELFF

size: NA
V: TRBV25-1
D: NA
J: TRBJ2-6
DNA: TGTGCCAGCAGTGATGCTCCCGGCTCTGGGGCCAACGTCCTGACTTTC
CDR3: CASSDAPGSGANVLTF

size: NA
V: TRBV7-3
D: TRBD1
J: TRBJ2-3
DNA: TGTGCCAGCAGAGCGACAGGGGTAAACACAGATACGCAGTATTTT
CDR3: CASRATGVNTDTQYF

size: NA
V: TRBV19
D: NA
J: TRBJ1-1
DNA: TGTGCCAGTAGTATAGGCGCGGGGAACACTGAAGCTTTCTTT
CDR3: CASSIGAGNTEAFF

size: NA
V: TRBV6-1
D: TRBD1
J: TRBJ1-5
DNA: TGTGCCAGCAGTGAACTTGGGACAGGGGTTCAGCCCCAGCATTTT
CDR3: CASSELGTGVQPQHF

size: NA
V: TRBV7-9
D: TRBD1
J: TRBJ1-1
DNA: TGTGCCAGCAGACCCACGGACAGGGCCGGCGAAGCTTTCTTT
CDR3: CASRPTDRAGEAFF

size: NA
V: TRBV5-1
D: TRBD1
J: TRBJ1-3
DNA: TGCGCCAGCAGCTTGGCCGGGACAGTCTCTGGAAACACCATATATTTT
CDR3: CASSLAGTVSGNTIYF

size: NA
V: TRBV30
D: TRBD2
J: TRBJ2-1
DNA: TGTGCCTGGAGTCCAGGACTAGTAAGGTTCTTC
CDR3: CAWSPGLVRFF

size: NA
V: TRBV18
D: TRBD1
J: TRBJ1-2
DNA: TGTGCCAGCTCTCTCGACAGGGTAAATGGCTACACCTTC
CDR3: CASSLDRVNGYTF

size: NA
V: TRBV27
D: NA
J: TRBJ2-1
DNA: TGTGCCAGCAGTTTTCGGCGGGATGAGCAGTTCTTC
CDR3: CASSFRRDEQFF

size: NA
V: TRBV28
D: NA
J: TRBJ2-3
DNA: TGTGCCAGCAGTTTAGGCCTCACAGGGACGCAGTATTTT
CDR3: CASSLGLTGTQYF

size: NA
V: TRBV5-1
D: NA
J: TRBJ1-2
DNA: TGCGCCAGCAGCTCTTCCCGGGGGGGGGCGATTGCTAACTATGGCTACACCTTC
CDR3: CASSSSRGGAIANYGYTF

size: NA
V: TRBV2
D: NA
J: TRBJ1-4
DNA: TGTGCCAGCAGTGACGGTGCAACTAATGAAAAACTGTTTTTT
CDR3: CASSDGATNEKLFF

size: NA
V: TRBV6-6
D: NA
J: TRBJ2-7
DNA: TGTGCCAGCAGTTATTGGGGAGCAGGATACGAGCAGTACTTC
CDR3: CASSYWGAGYEQYF

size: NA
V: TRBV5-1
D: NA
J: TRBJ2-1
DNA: TGCGCCAGCAGCATAGGGACTAATGAGCAGTTCTTC
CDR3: CASSIGTNEQFF

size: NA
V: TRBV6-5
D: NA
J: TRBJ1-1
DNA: TGTGCCAGCAGTTTCTTCGGGGGGGGGTCGGACACTGAAGCTTTCTTT
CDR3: CASSFFGGGSDTEAFF

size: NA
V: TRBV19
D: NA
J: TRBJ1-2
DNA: TGTGCCAGTAGTACAGGTCTCAGGGGCTACACCTTC
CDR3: CASSTGLRGYTF

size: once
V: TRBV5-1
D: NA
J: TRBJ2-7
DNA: TGCGCCAGCAGCTTGGGACAGTCCAGCTCCTACGAGCAGTACTTC
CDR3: CASSLGQSSSYEQYF

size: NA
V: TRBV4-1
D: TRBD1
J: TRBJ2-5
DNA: TGCGCCAGCAGCCCCGTGCGGGGCGGGACAGGCCAAGAGACCCAGTACTTC
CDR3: CASSPVRGGTGQETQYF

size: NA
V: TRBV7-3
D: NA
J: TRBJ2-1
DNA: TGTGCCAGCAGCTTGGGACTCAGCTCCTACAATGAGCAGTTCTTC
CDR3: CASSLGLSSYNEQFF

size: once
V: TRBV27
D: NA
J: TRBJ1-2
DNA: TGTGCCAGCGGGTCCGGACGGGATTATGGCTACACCTTC
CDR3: CASGSGRDYGYTF

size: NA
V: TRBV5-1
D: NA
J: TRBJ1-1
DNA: TGCGCCAGCAGCTTAGGACCCGGAGGCACTGAAGCTTTCTTT
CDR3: CASSLGPGGTEAFF

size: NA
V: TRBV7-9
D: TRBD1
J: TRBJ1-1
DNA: TGTGCCAGCAGCCTTAGGACAGGACTTGAAGCTTTCTTT
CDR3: CASSLRTGLEAFF

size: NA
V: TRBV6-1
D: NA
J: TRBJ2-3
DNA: TGTGCCAGCAGTGAAGATGAGGGCCACACAGATACGCAGTATTTT
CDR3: CASSEDEGHTDTQYF

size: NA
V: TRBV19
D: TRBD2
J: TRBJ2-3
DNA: TGTGCCAGTAGTTCGGGACTAGCGGGAGGCGCAGATACGCAGTATTTT
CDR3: CASSSGLAGGADTQYF

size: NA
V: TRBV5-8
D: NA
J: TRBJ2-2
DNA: TGTGCCAGCATAAAGGGGGCGAACACCGGGGAGCTGTTTTTT
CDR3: CASIKGANTGELFF

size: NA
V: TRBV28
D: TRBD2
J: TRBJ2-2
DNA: TGTGCCAGCAGTCTCCATAGCGGGAGGGCCCCGAACACCGGGGAGCTGTTTTTT
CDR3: CASSLHSGRAPNTGELFF

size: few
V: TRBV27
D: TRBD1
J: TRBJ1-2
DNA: TGTGCCAGCAGTTTAACATGGACAGGAGTAGCTAACTATGGCTACACCTTC
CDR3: CASSLTWTGVANYGYTF

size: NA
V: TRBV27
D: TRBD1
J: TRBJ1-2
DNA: TGTGCCAGCAGCGACAGGGCTAACTATGGCTACACCTTC
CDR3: CASSDRANYGYTF

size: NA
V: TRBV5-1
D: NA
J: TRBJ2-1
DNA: TGCGCCAGCAGCTCCAACTGGGGAGTAGAGCAGTTCTTC
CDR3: CASSSNWGVEQFF

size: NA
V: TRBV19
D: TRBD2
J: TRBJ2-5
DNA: TGTGCCAGTAGTGCCACTAGCGGGTTGGGGGAGACCCAGTACTTC
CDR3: CASSATSGLGETQYF